This T cell receptor beta chain appears in the sequencing data of a study of T cell changes during pregnancy in multiple sclerosis. The junction had 6 bases not matched to a gene; V was cut back by 4 bases and J by 7 bases. Per the germline V gene, CDR1 is LGHNA and CDR2 is YSLEER. This CDR3 is built from 14 residues. The method was immunoSEQ multiplex PCR; TCRdb's version includes in-frame clones alone and lacks a portion of them. The sample contains 100,000 to 140,000 clones, around 90% of which appear only once. The specimen comprised peripheral blood, sampled in the third trimester of pregnancy. This TCR was sampled from a female donor in good health, enrolled as a control in a pregnancy study. The chain uses TRBV4-3 and TRBJ2-2; 7 nucleotides match TRBD2. The CDR3 spells CASSRTGGGGELFF. DNA of the CDR3: TGCGCCAGCAGCCGAACGGGGGGTGGCGGGGAGCTGTTTTTT.